The 5 T cell receptor beta chains below all came from one sample that was sequenced in a study of CD8 T cells in ankylosing spondylitis. Each CDR3 protein gets one entry after TCRdb re-called the 5' RACE reads with MiXCR. The sample lists some 300,000 distinct CDR3 sequences, under 25% occurring once. Sequencing was carried out using blood, either unsorted or a sorted T cell fraction (not recorded which). The receptors shown here come from a female donor with ankylosing spondylitis or in good health (not recorded which).

This chain uses TRBV27 with TRBJ1-2; D perhaps matches TRBD1 (5 bases). Trimming left V 1 base short and J 1 base short, with 22 bases between. The CDR3 is made up of 19 amino acids. Germline-derived CDR1 and CDR2 are MNHEY and SMNVEV (reference sequence). The DNA for the CDR3 is TGTGCCAGCAGTTTATGGAGTCCGGGACGGCAGAACTTTAACTATGGCTACACCTTC. Protein: CASSLWSPGRQNFNYGYTF.

This clonotype appeared a few times. The genes are TRBV7-2 and TRBJ2-1; the D is unclear. Germline V gene data show CDR1 as SGHTA and CDR2 as FQGNSA. The CDR3 runs to 14 residues. The CDR3 DNA reads as TGTGTCGATCCCGCCTCTCGGGCTTACAATGAGCAGTTCTTC. Its protein is CVDPASRAYNEQFF.

The chain carries TRBV10-3 and TRBJ2-1, with D possibly TRBD2 on 5 matching bases. The V end lost 3 bases, the J end lost 2 bases, and 11 bases lay between the germline ends. The CDR3 is 15 amino acids. Germline values: CDR1 ENHRY, CDR2 SYGVKD. Here the CDR3 reads CAISESGGPYNEQFF. The CDR3 bases are TGTGCCATCAGTGAAAGTGGCGGGCCCTACAATGAGCAGTTCTTC.

This clonotype was counted only a few times. This chain connects TRBV5-4 to TRBJ1-6; D is unclear. Germline lookup yields CDR1 SGHNT and CDR2 YYREEE (reference sequence). The CDR3 length is 15 residues. Between the trimmed V and J ends, which lost 3 bases and 7 bases, there was a span of 14 bases. CDR3 bases: TGTGCCAGCAGCTCCGACCCGGGTCCCAATTCACCCCTCCACTTT. As protein: CASSSDPGPNSPLHF.

This clonotype was counted a single time. J is TRBJ1-1 and V is TRBV5-1, with D perhaps TRBD1 (5 bases). The CDR3 sequence is 15 residues long. CDR1 SGHRS and CDR2 YFSETQ come from the germline V gene. Trimming shortened V by 0 bases and J by 1 base, and 10 bases separated the two germline ends. CDR3: CASSLDGQANTEAFF. CDR3 DNA: TGCGCCAGCAGCTTGGACGGACAAGCGAACACTGAAGCTTTCTTT. The entire variable domain, with the rest obtained from reference TRBV5-1 and TRBJ1-1, is as follows: KAGVTQTPRYLIKTRGQQVTLSCSPISGHRSVSWYQQTPGQGLQFLFEYFSETQRNKGNFPGRFSGRQFSNSRSEMNVSTLELGDSALYLCASSLDGQANTEAFFGQGTRLTVV.